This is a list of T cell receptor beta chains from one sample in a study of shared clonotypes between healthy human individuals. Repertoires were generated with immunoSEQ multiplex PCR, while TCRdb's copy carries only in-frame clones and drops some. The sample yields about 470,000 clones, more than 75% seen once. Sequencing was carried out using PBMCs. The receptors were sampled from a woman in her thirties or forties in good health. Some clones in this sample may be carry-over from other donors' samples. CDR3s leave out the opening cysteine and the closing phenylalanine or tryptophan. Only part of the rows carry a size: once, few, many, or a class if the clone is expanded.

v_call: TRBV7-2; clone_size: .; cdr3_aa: ASSGSGGEGETQY
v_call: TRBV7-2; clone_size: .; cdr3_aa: ASSLGVDTYEQY
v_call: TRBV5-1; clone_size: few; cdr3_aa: ASSLTSRDEQF
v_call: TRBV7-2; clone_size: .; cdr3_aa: ASSLRTSVSGELF
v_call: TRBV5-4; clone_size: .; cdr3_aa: ASSTGQGTGNIQY
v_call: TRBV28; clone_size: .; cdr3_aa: ASSPTRGPHWNEQF
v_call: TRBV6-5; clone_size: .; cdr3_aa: ASRSHRVWDTEAF
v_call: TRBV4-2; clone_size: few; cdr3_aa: ASSPRQGWDTEAF
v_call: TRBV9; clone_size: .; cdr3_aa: ASSTRGVSSGSNEQF
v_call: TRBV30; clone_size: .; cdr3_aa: AWRTSGVYEQY
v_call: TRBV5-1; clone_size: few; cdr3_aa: ASSFGLADTGELF
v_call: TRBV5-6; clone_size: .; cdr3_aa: ASSAGTASGVYEQY
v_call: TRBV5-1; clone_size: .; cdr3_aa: ASSFTGARETQY
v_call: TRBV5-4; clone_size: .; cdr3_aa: ASSLEGGTYNEQF
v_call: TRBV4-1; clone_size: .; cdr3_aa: ASSQVVRTDTQY
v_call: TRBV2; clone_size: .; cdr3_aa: ASSRDRDHEQF
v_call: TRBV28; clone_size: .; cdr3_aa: ASSPPTGLNTEAF
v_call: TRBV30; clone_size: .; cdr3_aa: AWNRGQGNDGYT
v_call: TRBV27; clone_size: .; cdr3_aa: ASSHTGLANYEQY
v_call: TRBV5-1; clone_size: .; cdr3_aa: ASSLDGGSHNEQF
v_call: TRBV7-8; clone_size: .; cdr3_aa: ASSQGQGVEAF
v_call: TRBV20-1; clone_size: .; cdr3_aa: SATSYNEQF
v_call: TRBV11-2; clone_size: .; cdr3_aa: ASSLSSGYNEQF
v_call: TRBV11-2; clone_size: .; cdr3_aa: ASSFTGASSKYEQY
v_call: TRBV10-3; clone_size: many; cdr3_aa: AISTGNTEAF
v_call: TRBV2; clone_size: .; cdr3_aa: ASSLQLRGITGNTIY
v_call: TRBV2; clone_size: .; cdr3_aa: ASSVDRALYEQY
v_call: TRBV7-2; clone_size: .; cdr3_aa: ASRGWRGTEAF
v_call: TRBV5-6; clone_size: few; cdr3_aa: ASSLGPGGRYEQY
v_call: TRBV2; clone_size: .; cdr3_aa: ASSVIAGGPYEQF
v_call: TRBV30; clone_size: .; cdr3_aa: AVQQNSGRFRSQY
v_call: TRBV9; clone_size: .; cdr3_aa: ASSATGVKREKLF
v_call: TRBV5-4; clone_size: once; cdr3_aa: ASRVDFQETQY
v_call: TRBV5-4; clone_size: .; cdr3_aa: ASTNRGVAYGYT
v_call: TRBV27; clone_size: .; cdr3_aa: ASSWAGGLGEQF
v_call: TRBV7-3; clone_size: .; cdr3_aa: ASSLTETGSVHEQY
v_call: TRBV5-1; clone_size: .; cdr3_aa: ASSHRDSSSYEQY
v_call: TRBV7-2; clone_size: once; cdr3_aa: ASSLRTLQETQY
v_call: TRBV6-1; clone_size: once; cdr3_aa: ASSEGNEANYGYT
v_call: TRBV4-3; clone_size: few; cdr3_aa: ASSQDGGGSGTHTDTQY
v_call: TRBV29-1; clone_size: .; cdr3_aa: SVRLVSGELF
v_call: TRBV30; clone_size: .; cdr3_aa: AWSFTEYNEQF
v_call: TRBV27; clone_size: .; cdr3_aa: ASSFGQSYNEQF
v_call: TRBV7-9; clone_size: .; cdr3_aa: ASSWTSNQPQH
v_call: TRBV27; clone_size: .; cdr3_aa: ASSMGWRGLVSDNEQF
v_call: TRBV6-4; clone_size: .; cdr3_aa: ASPQPLSYNEQF
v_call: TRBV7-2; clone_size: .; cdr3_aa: ASSLRLSGTEAF
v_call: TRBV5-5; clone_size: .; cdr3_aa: ASSAQQGIYEKLF
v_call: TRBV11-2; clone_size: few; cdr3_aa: ASSPNGQGVTEAF
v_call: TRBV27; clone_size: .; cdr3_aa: ASSSRLDGEKLF
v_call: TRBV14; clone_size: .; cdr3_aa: ASSQVGRETQY
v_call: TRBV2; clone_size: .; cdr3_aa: ASSEVGTGAF
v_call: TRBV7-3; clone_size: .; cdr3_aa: ASSLGGDTEAF
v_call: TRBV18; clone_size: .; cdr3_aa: ASSPGQPRNIQY
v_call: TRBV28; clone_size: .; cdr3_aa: ASSTPPRLAGGYEQY
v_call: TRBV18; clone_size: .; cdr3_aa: ASSQGGATEAF
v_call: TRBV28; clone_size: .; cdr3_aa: ASNRDRLYEQY
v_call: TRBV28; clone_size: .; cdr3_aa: ASSLQETQY
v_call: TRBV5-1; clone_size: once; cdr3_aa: ASSPGTGGTEAF
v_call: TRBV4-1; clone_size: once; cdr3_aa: ASRREETATYEQY